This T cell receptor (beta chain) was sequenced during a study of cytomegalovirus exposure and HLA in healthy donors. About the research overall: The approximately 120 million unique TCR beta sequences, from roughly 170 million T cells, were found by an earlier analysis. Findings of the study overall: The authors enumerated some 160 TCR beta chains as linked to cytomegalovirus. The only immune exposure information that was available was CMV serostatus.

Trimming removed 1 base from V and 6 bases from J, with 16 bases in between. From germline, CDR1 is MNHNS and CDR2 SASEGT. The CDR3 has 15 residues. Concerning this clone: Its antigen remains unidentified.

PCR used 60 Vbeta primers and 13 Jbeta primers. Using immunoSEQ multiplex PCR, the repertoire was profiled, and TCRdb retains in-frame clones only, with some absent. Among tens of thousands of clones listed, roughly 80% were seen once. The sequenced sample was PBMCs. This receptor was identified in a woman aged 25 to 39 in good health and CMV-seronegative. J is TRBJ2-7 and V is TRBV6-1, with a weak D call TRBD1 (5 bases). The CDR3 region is CASSEGTTVKPEQYF. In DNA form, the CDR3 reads TGTGCCAGCAGTGAAGGAACGACAGTAAAACCCGAGCAGTACTTC.